Included here is one T cell receptor (beta chain) sequence, with context. This sample's time point: pretreatment peripheral blood. TCR analog templates of synthetic origin were spiked into each PCR. Measured with immunoSEQ multiplex PCR; TCRdb has only the in-frame clones, and not every one. The repertoire has some 87,000 clones, around 86% of them found once; the top ten carry 2%. The data belong to a study of PD-L1 blockade in urothelial cancer. In the study overall: Previous chemotherapy exposure amounted to 0 to 3 regimens for patients.

This CDR3 spans 15 amino acids. Germline V lookup: CDR1 SGHVS, CDR2 FQNEAQ. Unmatched junction bases numbered 4, after V lost 5 bases and J lost 1 base. Sequencing used PBMCs, obtained around atezolizumab (anti-PD-L1) treatment. The TCR was taken from a man aged 55 to 70 with urothelial cancer. The V and J genes are TRBV7-8 and TRBJ2-7; 11 bases line up with TRBD2. The CDR3: CASSPPSGRSYEQYF. For the CDR3, the DNA is TGTGCCAGCAGCCCCCCTAGCGGGAGGTCCTACGAGCAGTACTTC.